Below are 30 T cell receptor beta chains sequenced from a single sample in a study of OX40 agonist ivuxolimab in advanced cancers. Produced via immunoSEQ multiplex PCR; TCRdb's table is partial and in-frame only. Here the sample spans about 15,000 clones, roughly 81% being singletons. Here the sequenced sample was CD4+ or CD8+ T cells sorted from blood, taken in a trial of the OX40 agonist ivuxolimab. The receptors were sampled from an adult with an advanced solid tumor such as melanoma, head and neck, liver or kidney cancer.

The chain joins TRBV28 to TRBJ2-1, with 10 bases identical to TRBD1. Unmatched junction bases numbered 4, after V lost 5 bases and J lost 6 bases. In germline, CDR1 is MDHEN, CDR2 SYDVKM. There are 14 residues in the CDR3. The CDR3 reads CASSETGGLNEQFF. DNA for the CDR3: TGTGCCAGCAGTGAGACAGGGGGCCTCAATGAGCAGTTCTTC.

The chain is built from TRBV5-1 and TRBJ2-3; D remains ambiguous. With 0 bases removed from V and 2 bases from J, the gap between germline ends came to 7 bases. The CDR3 has 14 amino acids. Germline lookup yields CDR1 SGHRS and CDR2 YFSETQ. The CDR3 protein is CASSLVTLTDTQYF. Written as DNA, the CDR3 is TGCGCCAGCAGCTTGGTTACACTCACAGATACGCAGTATTTT.

The chain combines TRBV27 with TRBJ1-2, with 11 bases identical to TRBD1. V gave up 2 bases and J gave up 4 bases; unmatched junction bases: 0. The CDR3 consists of 14 residues. The germline gives CDR1 MNHEY, CDR2 SMNVEV (reference sequence). The CDR3 sequence: CASSLGTGGYGYTF. CDR3 DNA sequence: TGTGCCAGCAGTTTAGGGACAGGGGGCTATGGCTACACCTTC.

The CDR3 sequence: CASSPTGGFYEQYF. The DNA of the CDR3 is TGTGCCAGCAGCCCGACAGGGGGCTTTTACGAGCAGTACTTC. V is TRBV5-5 and J is TRBJ2-7; the match to TRBD1 covers 10 bases. This CDR3 spans 14 amino acids. Germline loops: CDR1 SGHKS, CDR2 YYEKEE (reference sequence). The V gene end was trimmed by 4 bases and the J gene end by 4 bases; junction bases not matched to a gene: 5.

The chain recombines TRBV28 with TRBJ1-1; D ambiguous. Trimming pared 6 bases from V and 0 bases from J, leaving 17 bases between. Per germline, CDR1 MDHEN and CDR2 SYDVKM. The CDR3 sequence is 16 residues long. The CDR3 reads CASSRLAEKLNTEAFF. The DNA of the CDR3 is TGTGCCAGCAGCCGGCTGGCAGAGAAACTGAACACTGAAGCTTTCTTT.

The chain has TRBV18 and TRBJ2-1, with 8 bases identical to TRBD2. J was trimmed by 3 bases and V by 8 bases; bases with no gene match: 3. Germline values: CDR1 KGHSH, CDR2 LQKENI. The CDR3 has 13 residues. The CDR3 sequence is CASNGGVYNEQFF. CDR3 coding DNA: TGTGCCAGCAACGGGGGGGTCTACAATGAGCAGTTCTTC.

A remark on this clone: Other DNA sequences within the sample encode an identical CDR3. The gene calls are TRBV11-2 and TRBJ2-2; D gene ambiguous. Germline CDR1 SGHAT, CDR2 FQNNGV. This CDR3 spans 14 amino acids. V dropped 5 bases and J dropped 2 bases, with 9 bases sitting between them. CDR3 sequence: CASSRRGNTGELFF. The CDR3 nucleotides are TGTGCCAGCAGCCGCCGCGGTAACACCGGGGAGCTGTTTTTT.

V and J are TRBV19 and TRBJ2-3, with D unclear. The germline CDR1 and CDR2 sequences are LNHDA and SQIVND (reference sequence). V lost 6 bases and J 0 bases, leaving 13 bases between the germline ends. This CDR3 is built from 15 residues. The CDR3 coding sequence is TGTGCCAGTAGGTACACAGCCGCTAGCACAGATACGCAGTATTTT. Translating it yields CASRYTAASTDTQYF.

This chain links TRBV7-9 with TRBJ2-3; 9 bases are a match to TRBD1. The CDR3 loop spans 12 amino acids. The germline gives CDR1 SEHNR, CDR2 FQNEAQ (reference sequence). V gave up 8 bases and J gave up 5 bases; unmatched junction bases: 2. The CDR3 nucleotides are TGTGCCAGCCGGGACAGGGAAGATACGCAGTATTTT. It is translated as CASRDREDTQYF.

The CDR3 DNA sequence: TGTGCCAGCAGAGTCTCGGACAGCCCTATCGGGCAGTACTTC. Translated, it gives CASRVSDSPIGQYF. This chain connects TRBV28 to TRBJ2-7; the D gene is possibly TRBD1 (6 bases). Germline-derived CDR1 and CDR2 are MDHEN and SYDVKM. CDR3 length: 14 amino acids. Trimming took off 6 bases at V and 9 bases at J, with 21 bases between the two ends.

In its sample, this clone was seen once. The chain joins TRBV4-2 to TRBJ1-2; a weak D match, TRBD1 (6 bases). V was trimmed by 0 bases and J by 4 bases, leaving 15 bases between them. The CDR3 runs 16 residues. Germline V lookup: CDR1 LGHNA, CDR2 YNFKEQ. In nucleotides, the CDR3 is TGTGCCAGCAGCCAAGATGCAGCCACAGGGCCCTATGGCTACACCTTC. Translating it yields CASSQDAATGPYGYTF.

The rearrangement joins TRBV6-8 to TRBJ1-4; 9 bases agree with TRBD1. Germline-derived CDR1 and CDR2 are MNHGY and SAAAGT. J was trimmed by 5 bases and V by 4 bases; bases with no gene match: 2. There are 14 residues in the CDR3. The CDR3 spells CASSSGTGNEKLFF. CDR3 in DNA: TGTGCCAGCAGTTCCGGGACAGGGAATGAAAAACTGTTTTTT.

The CDR3 loop is CASSIGGANTEAFF. Here the CDR3 DNA reads TGTGCCAGTAGTATAGGAGGGGCCAACACTGAAGCTTTCTTT. The chain employs TRBV19 and TRBJ1-1; a weak D match, TRBD1 (5 bases). The CDR3 contains 14 residues. With 1 base removed from V and 2 bases from J, the gap between germline ends came to 8 bases. CDR1 is LNHDA and CDR2 is SQIVND in the germline V gene (reference sequence).

The chain couples TRBV4-3 to TRBJ1-1; 8 bases line up with TRBD1. After removal of 4 bases from V and 6 bases from J, the junction contained 4 bases not matched to a gene. Germline V gene sequence: CDR1 LGHNA, CDR2 YSLEER. CDR3 length equals 13 residues. CDR3 residues: CASSPDREAEAFF. The CDR3 nucleotides are TGCGCCAGCAGCCCGGACAGGGAGGCTGAAGCTTTCTTT.

The table lists this clone with a few counts. This chain joins TRBV6-5 and TRBJ2-7; D not resolved. The germline gives CDR1 MNHEY, CDR2 SVGAGI. V lost 5 bases, J lost 2 bases, and 10 bases lay in between. This CDR3 comprises 13 residues. The CDR3 is CASSDQETYEQYF. The DNA of the CDR3 is TGTGCCAGCAGTGATCAAGAAACCTACGAGCAGTACTTC.

This chain uses TRBV6-6 with TRBJ2-3; weak D call: TRBD2 (6 bases). The germline V gene encodes CDR1 MNHNY and CDR2 SVGAGI (reference sequence). CDR3 size: 13 residues. The V gene lost 8 bases and the J gene lost 4 bases, with 13 bases spanning the gap. The CDR3 region is CASLSGAPDTQYF. CDR3 DNA sequence: TGTGCCAGCCTTAGCGGAGCGCCAGATACGCAGTATTTT.

The V and J genes are TRBV7-3 and TRBJ1-1; 7 positions agree with TRBD1. Germline trimming cut 6 bases from V and 0 bases from J; bases unmatched to any gene: 10. The CDR3 spans 16 residues. Germline loops: CDR1 SGHTA, CDR2 FQGTGA. The CDR3 reads CASSPGTDYMNTEAFF. CDR3 coding DNA: TGTGCCAGCAGTCCCGGGACAGATTACATGAACACTGAAGCTTTCTTT. The entire variable domain, with the rest obtained from reference TRBV7-3 and TRBJ1-1, is as follows: GAGVSQTPSNKVTEKGKYVELRCDPISGHTALYWYRQSLGQGPEFLIYFQGTGAADDSGLPNDRFFAVRPEGSVSTLKIQRTERGDSAVYLCASSPGTDYMNTEAFFGQGTRLTVV.

The chain combines TRBV29-1 with TRBJ1-1; 9 bases are a match to TRBD1. Germline loops: CDR1 SQVTM, CDR2 ANQGSEA. The junction had 18 bases not matched to a gene; V was cut back by 3 bases and J by 7 bases. The CDR3 contains 17 residues. The CDR3 DNA sequence: TGCAGCGTTGAGATATGGCCGGGACAGGGCCAACATTTTGAAGCTTTCTTT. This codes for CSVEIWPGQGQHFEAFF.

The rearrangement uses TRBV9 and TRBJ1-5; the D gene is possibly TRBD1 (6 bases). Trimming left V 0 bases short and J 7 bases short, with 14 bases between. The V gene's germline CDR1 is SGDLS and CDR2 YYNGEE. This CDR3 comprises 15 residues. The DNA of the CDR3 is TGTGCCAGCAGCGTAGGATCGGGGGGCGGACAGCCCCAGCATTTT. Protein product: CASSVGSGGGQPQHF.

Only one count was recorded for this clone. Here the CDR3 DNA reads TGTGCCAGCAGCTTAACTCTAACAGGGTACTACAATGAGCAGTTCTTC. It codes for CASSLTLTGYYNEQFF. The chain recombines TRBV7-3 with TRBJ2-1, with TRBD1 as a possible D gene (6 bases). Germline V lookup: CDR1 SGHTA, CDR2 FQGTGA. V shed 0 bases and J shed 3 bases, with 12 bases lying between them. This CDR3 comprises 16 residues.

This sequence joins TRBV30 and TRBJ1-4, with D tentatively TRBD1 (6 bases). Per germline, CDR1 GTSNPN and CDR2 SVGIG (reference sequence). The V gene lost 3 bases and the J gene lost 8 bases, with 16 bases spanning the gap. The CDR3 is made up of 14 amino acids. CDR3 coding DNA: TGTGCCTGGAGGGGTTTGGGACAAGGGGAAAAACTGTTTTTT. Amino acid sequence: CAWRGLGQGEKLFF.

The chain links TRBV27 to TRBJ2-1, with 7 nucleotides matching TRBD1. CDR1 and CDR2 (germline): MNHEY, SMNVEV (reference sequence). The CDR3 runs 12 residues. J was trimmed by 10 bases and V by 2 bases; bases with no gene match: 2. CDR3 DNA sequence: TGTGCCAGCAGTTTACGGGGACAGGAGCAGTTCTTC. Translated: CASSLRGQEQFF.

The V call is TRBV4-2, the J call TRBJ1-6, with unresolved D. V was clipped by 1 base and J by 0 bases, with 7 bases between them. Germline CDR1 is LGHNA and CDR2 is YNFKEQ. The CDR3 spans 16 residues. The CDR3 nucleotides are TGTGCCAGCAGCCAAGGGCAGAGCTCCTATAATTCACCCCTCCACTTT. It codes for CASSQGQSSYNSPLHF.

The V call is TRBV4-2, the J call TRBJ2-1; no firm D call. Germline CDR1 is LGHNA and CDR2 is YNFKEQ. The CDR3 spans 14 residues. V was pared by 0 bases and J by 6 bases, with 9 bases between. The CDR3 sequence is CASSQDESANEQFF. The CDR3 bases are TGTGCCAGCAGCCAAGATGAGTCGGCCAATGAGCAGTTCTTC.

The chain links TRBV9 to TRBJ2-3; maybe TRBD1 (6 bases). Trimming shortened V by 4 bases and J by 8 bases, and 11 bases separated the two germline ends. The CDR3 extends over 12 amino acids. Germline V gene lookup returns CDR1 SGDLS and CDR2 YYNGEE. The chain's CDR3 is CASSSQGATQYF. CDR3 nucleotides: TGTGCCAGCAGCTCACAGGGTGCTACGCAGTATTTT.

Judged by abundance, this clone is large. The chain combines TRBV7-9 with TRBJ2-2; TRBD2 agrees at 7 bases. CDR3 length: 17 residues. Germline V gives CDR1 SEHNR, CDR2 FQNEAQ (reference sequence). Germline trimming cut 8 bases from V and 1 base from J; bases unmatched to any gene: 13. The DNA of the CDR3 is TGTGCCAGCCCCTTGTTTTCGGCTAGCGGGAACACCGGGGAGCTGTTTTTT. Translation gives CASPLFSASGNTGELFF.

The rearrangement links TRBV28 to TRBJ2-2; perhaps D is TRBD1 or TRBD2 (5 bases each). Germline V lookup: CDR1 MDHEN, CDR2 SYDVKM. This CDR3 region has 14 residues. V dropped 10 bases and J dropped 0 bases, with 12 bases sitting between them. CDR3 residues: CATFGTSNTGELFF. The CDR3 bases are TGTGCCACCTTCGGGACGTCGAACACCGGGGAGCTGTTTTTT. Full variable domain (missing parts from reference TRBV28 and TRBJ2-2): DVKVTQSSRYLVKRTGEKVFLECVQDMDHENMFWYRQDPGLGLRLIYFSYDVKMKEKGDIPEGYSVSREKKERFSLILESASTNQTSMYLCATFGTSNTGELFFGEGSRLTVL.

V and J are TRBV5-4 and TRBJ2-1; 11 nucleotides agree with TRBD2. The germline CDR1 and CDR2 sequences are SGHNT and YYREEE (reference sequence). This CDR3 contains 15 residues. V was clipped by 4 bases and J by 10 bases; unmatched bases: 10. The CDR3 sequence is CASSSTSGGRGEQFF. DNA of the CDR3: TGTGCCAGCAGCAGTACTAGCGGGGGCCGGGGGGAGCAGTTCTTC.

The rearrangement joins TRBV27 to TRBJ2-7, with 9 bases lining up with TRBD2. This CDR3 region has 15 residues. Unmatched junction bases numbered 6, after V lost 3 bases and J lost 3 bases. Germline V gene sequence: CDR1 MNHEY, CDR2 SMNVEV (reference sequence). The DNA for the CDR3 is TGTGCCAGCAGTTTCGGCGGGGGGGCCTTCTACGAGCAGTACTTC. The encoded protein is CASSFGGGAFYEQYF.

The chain combines TRBV7-6 with TRBJ2-5; D is ambiguous. V was shortened by 5 bases and J by 2 bases, with 12 bases between the two germline ends. Germline V gene data show CDR1 as SGHVS and CDR2 as FNYEAQ. This CDR3 comprises 14 residues. Written as DNA, the CDR3 is TGTGCCAGCAGCCAAGTGGGCGTACAAGAGACCCAGTACTTC. It codes for CASSQVGVQETQYF.